The sequence of this T cell receptor beta chain was determined in a study of Tregs in tolerant kidney transplant recipients. Study observations and caveats: Activated donor B cell expansion appeared to reveal the most relevant donor-specific TCRbeta repertoire.

A note on this clone: Antigen specificity is unknown.

Germline CDR1 reads SGHTA; CDR2 reads FQGNSA. CDR3 length: 15 amino acids. The ends lost 6 bases at V and 5 bases at J; junction bases unmatched: 9. The protocol was immunoSEQ multiplex PCR, while the TCRdb copy is restricted to in-frame clones and leaves out a portion. The table includes under 50,000 clones, 75% to 95% detected once. The sequenced sample was Tregs from blood. The sequence derives from a human donor in good health. The chain combines TRBV7-2 with TRBJ1-5, with 8 bases matching TRBD1. This CDR3 is CASSSQGARDQPQHF. DNA of the CDR3: TGTGCCAGCAGTTCTCAGGGGGCGAGGGATCAGCCCCAGCATTTT.